This TCR beta chain was sequenced for a study of T cell responses to AZD1222 COVID-19 vaccine. Germline values: CDR1 SGHRS, CDR2 YFSETQ. The CDR3 totals 16 residues. V lost 3 bases to trimming and J lost 0 bases, with 13 bases between them. The method was immunoSEQ multiplex PCR; TCRdb's version includes in-frame clones alone and lacks a portion of them. The sample shows 150,000 or so clones, about 88% of them seen only once. This sequence was found in an adult in good health. The rearrangement links TRBV5-1 to TRBJ1-3, with a possible D match to TRBD1 (5 bases). The sample was peripheral blood, taken on day 0 of AZD1222 vaccination. As DNA, the CDR3 is TGCGCCAGCAGCTCGGGACCGCCGGACTCTGGAAACACCATATATTTT. This codes for CASSSGPPDSGNTIYF.